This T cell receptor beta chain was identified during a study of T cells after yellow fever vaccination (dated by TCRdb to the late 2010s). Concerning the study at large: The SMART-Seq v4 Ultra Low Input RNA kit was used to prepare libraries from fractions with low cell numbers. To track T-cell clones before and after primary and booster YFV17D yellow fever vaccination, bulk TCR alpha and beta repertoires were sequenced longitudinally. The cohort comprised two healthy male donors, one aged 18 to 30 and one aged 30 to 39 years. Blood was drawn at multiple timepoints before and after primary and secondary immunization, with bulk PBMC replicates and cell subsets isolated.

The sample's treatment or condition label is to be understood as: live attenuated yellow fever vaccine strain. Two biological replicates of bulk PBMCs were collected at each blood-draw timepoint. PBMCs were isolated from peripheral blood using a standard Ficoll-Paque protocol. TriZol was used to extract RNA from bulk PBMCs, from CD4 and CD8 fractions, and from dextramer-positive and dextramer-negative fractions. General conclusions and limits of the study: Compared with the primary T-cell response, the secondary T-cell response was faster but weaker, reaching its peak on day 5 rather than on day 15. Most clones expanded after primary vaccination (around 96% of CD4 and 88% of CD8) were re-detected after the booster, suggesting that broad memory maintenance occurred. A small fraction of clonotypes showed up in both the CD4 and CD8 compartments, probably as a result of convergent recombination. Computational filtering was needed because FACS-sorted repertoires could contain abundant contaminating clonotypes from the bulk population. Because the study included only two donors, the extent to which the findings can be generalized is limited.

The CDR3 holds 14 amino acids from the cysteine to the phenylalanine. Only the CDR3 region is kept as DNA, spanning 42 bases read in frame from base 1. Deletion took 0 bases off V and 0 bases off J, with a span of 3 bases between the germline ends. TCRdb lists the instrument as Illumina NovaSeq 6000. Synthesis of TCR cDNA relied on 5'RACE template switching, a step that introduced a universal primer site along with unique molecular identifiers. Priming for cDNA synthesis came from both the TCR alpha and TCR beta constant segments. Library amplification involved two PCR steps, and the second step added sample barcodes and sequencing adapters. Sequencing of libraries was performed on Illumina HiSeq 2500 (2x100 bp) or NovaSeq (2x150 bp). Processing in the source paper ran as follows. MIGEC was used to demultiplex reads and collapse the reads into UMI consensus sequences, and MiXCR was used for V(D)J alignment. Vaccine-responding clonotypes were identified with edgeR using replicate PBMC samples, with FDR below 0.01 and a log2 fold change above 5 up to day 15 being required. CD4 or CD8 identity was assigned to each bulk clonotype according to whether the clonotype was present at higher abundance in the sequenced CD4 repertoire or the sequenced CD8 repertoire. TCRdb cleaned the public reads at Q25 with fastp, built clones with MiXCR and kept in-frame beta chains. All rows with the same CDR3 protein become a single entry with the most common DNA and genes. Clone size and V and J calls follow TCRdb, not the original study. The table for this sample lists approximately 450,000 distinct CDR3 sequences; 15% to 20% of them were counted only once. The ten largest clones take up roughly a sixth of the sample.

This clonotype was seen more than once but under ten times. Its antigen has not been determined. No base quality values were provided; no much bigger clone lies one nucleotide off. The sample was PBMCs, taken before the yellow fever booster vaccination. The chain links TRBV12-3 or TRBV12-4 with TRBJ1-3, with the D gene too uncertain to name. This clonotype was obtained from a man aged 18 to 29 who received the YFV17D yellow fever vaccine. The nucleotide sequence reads TGTGCCAGCAGTTTAGCGAACTCTGGAAACACCATATATTTT. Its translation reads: CASSLANSGNTIYF.